Only a few counts were recorded for the clone carrying this T cell receptor (beta chain). Its antigen remains unknown. A junction end diverges from the germline sequence, so it may reflect a read error. Sample-barcoded 5' priming and a J-beta primer mix drove a second PCR of about 6 to 12 cycles. Each cDNA molecule received a tag from a template-switch adaptor that had 12 random nucleotides. TCRdb reprocessed the 5' RACE reads via MiXCR and lists one record per CDR3 protein. The table lists roughly 1,300,000 distinct CDR3 sequences, roughly 60% of them singletons. The data were taken from a study of blood T cells in healthy people across ages. CDR3 length equals 14 residues. Germline V gives CDR1 SGHRS, CDR2 YFSETQ. Study-wide findings and caveats: Naive T cell percentage strongly correlated with TCR beta diversity.

Sequenced: blood. The sequence came from a man in his late teens or twenties in good health. The chain couples TRBV5-1 to TRBJ1-1, with TRBD1 matching over 9 bases. CDR3 bases: TGTGCCAGCAGCCTAGGGACAGGGTACACTGAAGCTTTCTTT. Encoded protein: CASSLGTGYTEAFF.